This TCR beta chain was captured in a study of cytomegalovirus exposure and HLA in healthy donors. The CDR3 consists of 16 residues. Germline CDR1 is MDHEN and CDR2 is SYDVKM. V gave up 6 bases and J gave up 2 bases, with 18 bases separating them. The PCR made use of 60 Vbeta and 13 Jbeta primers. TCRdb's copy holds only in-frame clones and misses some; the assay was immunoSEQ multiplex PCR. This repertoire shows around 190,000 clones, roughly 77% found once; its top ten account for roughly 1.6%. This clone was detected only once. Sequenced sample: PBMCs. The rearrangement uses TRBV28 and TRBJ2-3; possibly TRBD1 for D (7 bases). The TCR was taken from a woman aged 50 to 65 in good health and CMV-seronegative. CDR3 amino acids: CASSPGGRIVTDTQYF. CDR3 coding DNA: TGTGCCAGCAGCCCAGGGGGGCGGATCGTCACAGATACGCAGTATTTT. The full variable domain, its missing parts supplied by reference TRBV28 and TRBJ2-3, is DVKVTQSSRYLVKRTGEKVFLECVQDMDHENMFWYRQDPGLGLRLIYFSYDVKMKEKGDIPEGYSVSREKKERFSLILESASTNQTSMYLCASSPGGRIVTDTQYFGPGTRLTVL.